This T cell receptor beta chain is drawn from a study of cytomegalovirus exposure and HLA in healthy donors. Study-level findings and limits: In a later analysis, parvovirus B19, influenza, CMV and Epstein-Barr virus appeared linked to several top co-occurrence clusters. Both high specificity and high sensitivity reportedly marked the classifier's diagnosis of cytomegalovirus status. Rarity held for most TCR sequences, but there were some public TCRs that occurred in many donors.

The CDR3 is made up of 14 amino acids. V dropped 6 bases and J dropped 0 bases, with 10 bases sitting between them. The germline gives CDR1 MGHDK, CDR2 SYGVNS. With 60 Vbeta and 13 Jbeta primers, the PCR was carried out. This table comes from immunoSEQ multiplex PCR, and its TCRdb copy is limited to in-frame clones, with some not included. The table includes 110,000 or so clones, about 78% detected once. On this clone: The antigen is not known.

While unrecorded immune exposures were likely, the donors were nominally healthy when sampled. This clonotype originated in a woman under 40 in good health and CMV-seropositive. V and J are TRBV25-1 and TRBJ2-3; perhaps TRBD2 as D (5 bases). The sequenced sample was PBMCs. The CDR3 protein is CASRGLVSTDTQYF. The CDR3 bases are TGTGCCAGCAGAGGACTCGTTAGCACAGATACGCAGTATTTT.